One T cell receptor (beta chain) is described in this entry. Its specificity is not known. This sample is part of a study of cytomegalovirus exposure and HLA in healthy donors. Broader study findings: Certain sequence variants were highly shared and formed a cluster, and this cluster was likely a sequencing artifact. A later analysis associated under 20,000 TCR beta sequences with HLA alleles at a 0.05 false discovery rate.

The germline CDR1 and CDR2 sequences are SEHNR and FQNEAQ (reference sequence). The V end was cut by 3 bases, the J end by 5 bases, with 16 bases between. There are 15 residues in the CDR3. A multiplex PCR was run with 60 Vbeta primers and 13 Jbeta primers. Produced via immunoSEQ multiplex PCR; TCRdb's table is partial and in-frame only. The sample shows around 76,000 clones, and about 0.76% sits with its ten largest clones. The rearrangement joins TRBV7-9 to TRBJ2-5; D is perhaps TRBD1 (5 bases). Sequencing was performed on PBMCs. This clonotype was sampled from a boy aged 5-17 years in good health and CMV-seronegative. The CDR3 DNA follows: TGTGCCAGCAGCTTTAAGGGGCTGGGTTTGGAGACCCAGTACTTC. Its translation: CASSFKGLGLETQYF.